This T cell receptor (beta chain) was recorded in a study of read filtering for tumor transcriptome and immune sequencing. Study at large: Patients were about 17 male and some 13 female, mean age approximately 70 years, range about 40 to 85.

Germline CDR1 reads SGHTA; CDR2 reads FQGNSA. This CDR3 region has 16 residues. Trimming took 5 bases from V and 6 from J; bases not matched to a gene: 12. This clonotype showed up many times. Its target is not known. Every patient had bone marrow sampled while the disease was active. From approximately 400 ng of RNA, a library with molecular barcoded alpha/delta and beta/gamma adaptors was made. TCRdb itself ran the reads through MiXCR, one entry per CDR3 protein. This table has about 130,000 distinct CDR3 sequences, under 15% appearing once. General study findings and limits: Sorted CD138-negative bone marrow cells were not purified T cells. Correlation between methods rose after single-read clonotypes were removed.

This receptor was obtained from a donor at least 40 years old with multiple myeloma. The sample was a population of CD138-negative cells sorted from bone marrow. This rearrangement joins TRBV7-2 to TRBJ1-1; 10 bases agree with TRBD1. The chain's CDR3 is CASSADRGRGWSEAFF. CDR3 bases: TGTGCCAGCAGCGCTGACAGGGGGCGTGGATGGTCTGAAGCTTTCTTT.